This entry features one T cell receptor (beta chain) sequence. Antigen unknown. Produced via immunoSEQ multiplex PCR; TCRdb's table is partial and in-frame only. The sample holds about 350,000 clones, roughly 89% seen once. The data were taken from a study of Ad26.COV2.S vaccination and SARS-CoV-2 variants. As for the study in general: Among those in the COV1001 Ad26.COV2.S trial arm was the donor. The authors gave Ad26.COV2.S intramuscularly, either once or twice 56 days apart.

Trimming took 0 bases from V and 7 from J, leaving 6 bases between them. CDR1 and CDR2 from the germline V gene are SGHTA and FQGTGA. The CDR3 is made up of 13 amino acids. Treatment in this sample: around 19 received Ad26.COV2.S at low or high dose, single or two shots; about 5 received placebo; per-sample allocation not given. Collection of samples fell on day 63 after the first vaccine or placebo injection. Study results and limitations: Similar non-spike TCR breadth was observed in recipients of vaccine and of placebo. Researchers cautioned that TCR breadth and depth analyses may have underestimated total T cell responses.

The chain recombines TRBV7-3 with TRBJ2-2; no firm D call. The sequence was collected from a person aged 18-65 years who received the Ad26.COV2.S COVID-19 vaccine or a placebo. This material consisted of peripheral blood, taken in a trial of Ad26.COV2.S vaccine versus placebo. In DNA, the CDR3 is TGTGCCAGCAGCTTAACGGTCAACGGGGAGCTGTTTTTT. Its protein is CASSLTVNGELFF. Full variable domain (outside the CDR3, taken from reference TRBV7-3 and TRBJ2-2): GAGVSQTPSNKVTEKGKYVELRCDPISGHTALYWYRQSLGQGPEFLIYFQGTGAADDSGLPNDRFFAVRPEGSVSTLKIQRTERGDSAVYLCASSLTVNGELFFGEGSRLTVL.